Shown below are 17 T cell receptor beta chains from a single sample sequenced in a study of blood T cell repertoires in COVID-19. Assay: immunoSEQ multiplex PCR; the TCRdb copy retains only in-frame clones and omits some. In the table there are about 99,000 clones, roughly 80% of which are singletons. Sequencing was done on a sample of peripheral blood. These receptors all stem from a man in his fifties or sixties with acute or convalescent COVID-19.

The chain recombines TRBV5-1 with TRBJ2-7; a possible D gene is TRBD1 (5 bases). The CDR3 has 12 residues. V lost 3 bases and J lost 6, with 10 bases in between. The germline CDR1 and CDR2 sequences are SGHRS and YFSETQ. The DNA of the CDR3 is TGCGCCAGCAGCTCGCAGGGAAGCGAGCAGTACTTC. Translating it yields CASSSQGSEQYF.

The CDR3 loop is CASSLSGNEQFF. CDR3 sequence (DNA): TGTGCCAGCAGTTTATCCGGCAATGAGCAGTTCTTC. V usage is TRBV27 and J usage is TRBJ2-1; no clear D. CDR1 and CDR2 (germline): MNHEY, SMNVEV (reference sequence). The CDR3 covers 12 residues. V lost 0 bases and J lost 6, with 3 bases in between.

This clone has a single count. V is TRBV9 and J is TRBJ2-3, with D possibly matching TRBD1 (5 bases). Trimming stripped 3 bases from V and 6 bases from J, with 11 bases between. The CDR3 loop spans 13 amino acids. CDR1 and CDR2 from the germline V gene are SGDLS and YYNGEE. CDR3 DNA sequence: TGTGCCAGCAGCGGGGCAGGGCGGGATACGCAGTATTTT. Translating it yields CASSGAGRDTQYF.

The rearrangement uses TRBV6-5 and TRBJ1-6, with no clear D. Per germline, CDR1 MNHEY and CDR2 SVGAGI. The CDR3 runs to 13 residues. V shed 3 bases and J shed 8 bases, with 8 bases lying between them. DNA of the CDR3: TGTGCCAGCAGTTATAAGAGGGATTCACCCCTCCACTTT. It codes for CASSYKRDSPLHF.

The V gene is TRBV7-9, the J gene TRBJ2-3; D is possibly TRBD2 (5 bases). Per the germline V gene, CDR1 is SEHNR and CDR2 is FQNEAQ (reference sequence). This CDR3 comprises 16 residues. Trimming shortened V by 1 base and J by 2 bases, and 13 bases separated the two germline ends. The CDR3 spells CASSLDTRAATDTQYF. CDR3 DNA sequence: TGTGCCAGCAGCTTAGATACTAGGGCGGCCACAGATACGCAGTATTTT.

V and J are TRBV19 and TRBJ2-2, with 7 nucleotides matching TRBD1. CDR1 and CDR2 from the germline V gene are LNHDA and SQIVND (reference sequence). Trimming removed 7 bases from V and 0 bases from J; junction bases left unmatched: 8. This CDR3 comprises 16 residues. CDR3 bases: TGTGCCAGTATAACAGGGGCTTTTACGAACACCGGGGAGCTGTTTTTT. It is translated as CASITGAFTNTGELFF.

J is TRBJ1-1 and V is TRBV24-1; the D is unclear. This CDR3 comprises 15 residues. Trimming took 5 bases from V and 4 from J, leaving 16 bases between them. Germline loops: CDR1 KGHDR, CDR2 SFDVKD. The CDR3 sequence: CATSGPPGRVTEAFF. CDR3 bases: TGTGCCACCAGTGGCCCCCCGGGGAGGGTCACTGAAGCTTTCTTT.

The chain couples TRBV6-5 to TRBJ2-7, with a tentative D call TRBD1 (6 bases). Per germline, CDR1 MNHEY and CDR2 SVGAGI. The germline V and J ends were trimmed by 2 bases and 13 bases, with 15 bases remaining between them. The CDR3 runs 12 residues. CDR3 nucleotide sequence: TGTGCCAGCAGTTACGCCGGCCAGGGGCCCTACGTC. It yields the protein CASSYAGQGPYV.

The chain carries TRBV11-1 and TRBJ2-2; 8 positions match TRBD2. CDR3 length: 15 amino acids. The ends lost 3 bases at V and 7 bases at J; junction bases unmatched: 7. Germline loops: CDR1 SGHAT, CDR2 FQDESV (reference sequence). CDR3 sequence: CASSLVGREDGELFF. CDR3 sequence (DNA): TGTGCCAGCAGCTTGGTCGGGAGGGAAGACGGGGAGCTGTTTTTT.

The rearrangement uses TRBV25-1 and TRBJ1-2, with 8 bases identical to TRBD1. The germline V gene has CDR1 MGHDK and CDR2 SYGVNS. With V trimmed by 10 bases and J by 4 bases, 11 bases remained unmatched. CDR3 length: 14 residues. The CDR3 protein is CATQPGQGVYGYTF. CDR3 in DNA: TGTGCCACCCAACCCGGACAGGGCGTCTATGGCTACACCTTC.

A single count supports this clone. The V and J genes are TRBV27 and TRBJ2-3; 7 bases fit TRBD2. Germline CDR1 and CDR2: MNHEY and SMNVEV (reference sequence). The V gene end was trimmed by 3 bases and the J gene end by 3 bases; junction bases not matched to a gene: 0. The CDR3 is 13 amino acids. The CDR3, as DNA: TGTGCCAGCAGTTTCGGGGGGACAGATACGCAGTATTTT. Its translation is CASSFGGTDTQYF.

The rearrangement uses TRBV28 and TRBJ1-2; a possible D gene is TRBD1 (6 bases). Trimming removed 2 bases at V and 8 bases at J, with 9 bases between. This CDR3 comprises 12 residues. CDR1 and CDR2 from the germline V gene are MDHEN and SYDVKM. CDR3 coding DNA: TGTGCCAGCAGTTTAACAGGGAGAGGCTACACCTTC. This gives the protein CASSLTGRGYTF.

The CDR3 reads CASSSGRGEAFF. The CDR3, as DNA: TGTGCCAGCAGCTCCGGACGGGGGGAAGCTTTCTTT. The chain uses TRBV3-1 (or the pseudogene TRBV3-2) and TRBJ1-1; tentative D call: TRBD1 (5 bases). The CDR3 totals 12 residues. Germline V gene sequence: CDR1 LGHDT, CDR2 YNNKEL (reference sequence). The V end was cut by 5 bases, the J end by 8 bases, with 12 bases between.

A word on this clone: The identical CDR3 is also encoded by other nucleotide sequences in the sample. The chain combines TRBV18 with TRBJ2-5, with TRBD1 matching 7 bases. This CDR3 is 14 amino acids long. Unmatched junction bases numbered 3, after V lost 3 bases and J lost 2 bases. The germline V gene has CDR1 KGHSH and CDR2 LQKENI. The DNA for the CDR3 is TGTGCCAGCTCACCGAGGACAGGACAAGAGACCCAGTACTTC. Translation gives CASSPRTGQETQYF.

The chain employs TRBV24-1 and TRBJ2-5; D might be TRBD2 (6 bases). The germline gives CDR1 KGHDR, CDR2 SFDVKD. The CDR3 totals 13 residues. Trimming took 6 bases from V and 4 from J, leaving 11 bases between them. The CDR3 DNA reads TGTGCCACCAGTAATCGGGGGAGAGAGACCCAGTACTTC. Protein sequence: CATSNRGRETQYF.

The chain uses TRBV11-3 and TRBJ2-2; 12 bases fit TRBD2. CDR1 SGHNT and CDR2 YENEEA come from the germline V gene. The ends lost 5 bases at V and 7 bases at J; junction bases unmatched: 8. The CDR3 covers 16 residues. CDR3 sequence: CASSRRLAGAHGELFF. The CDR3, as DNA: TGTGCCAGCAGCAGGCGACTAGCGGGAGCACACGGGGAGCTGTTTTTT.

The chain links TRBV2 to TRBJ2-7, with 10 positions matching TRBD2. The J segment lost 7 bases and the V segment lost 5 bases, leaving 8 bases of the junction unmatched. Germline lookup yields CDR1 SNHLY and CDR2 FYNNEI. CDR3 length: 14 residues. The CDR3 loop reads CASSRPSGSREQYV. Written as DNA, the CDR3 is TGTGCCAGCAGTCGCCCTAGCGGGAGCAGGGAGCAGTACGTC.